The 4 T cell receptor beta chains in this list originate from one sample, sequenced in a study of OX40 agonist ivuxolimab in advanced cancers. Sequencing was performed with immunoSEQ multiplex PCR; in TCRdb, only in-frame clones are kept and a portion is missing. The sample shows about 70,000 clones, just over 85% of them seen only once. The source material was CD4+ or CD8+ T cells sorted from blood, sampled in a trial of the OX40 agonist ivuxolimab. Every receptor here comes from an adult with an advanced solid tumor such as melanoma, head and neck, liver or kidney cancer.

A few counts support this clone. V gene TRBV30 combines with J gene TRBJ1-1; D is unresolved. V was clipped by 2 bases and J by 7 bases, with 5 bases between them. The CDR3 spans 10 residues. Germline V lookup: CDR1 GTSNPN, CDR2 SVGIG (reference sequence). The CDR3 DNA sequence: TGTGCCTGGAGTAGGAATGAAGCTTTCTTT. It encodes CAWSRNEAFF.

This chain links TRBV5-4 with TRBJ2-1; the D call may be TRBD1 or TRBD2 (5 bases each). The germline V and J ends were trimmed by 4 bases and 4 bases, with 12 bases remaining between them. The germline CDR1 and CDR2 sequences are SGHNT and YYREEE (reference sequence). The CDR3 contains 14 residues. CDR3 DNA sequence: TGTGCCAGCAGCCAAGACAGCGGATACAATGAGCAGTTCTTC. Amino acid sequence: CASSQDSGYNEQFF. Combining the CDR3 with reference TRBV5-4 and TRBJ2-1 gives the whole variable domain ETGVTQSPTHLIKTRGQQVTLRCSSQSGHNTVSWYQQALGQGPQFIFQYYREEENGRGNFPPRFSGLQFPNYSSELNVNALELDDSALYLCASSQDSGYNEQFFGPGTRLTVL.

The genes are TRBV28 and TRBJ1-2, with 8 bases identical to TRBD1. CDR3 size: 13 residues. In germline, CDR1 is MDHEN, CDR2 SYDVKM. J was trimmed by 2 bases and V by 9 bases; bases with no gene match: 5. The CDR3 loop is CASRTGWNYGYTF. Written as DNA, the CDR3 is TGTGCCAGTCGGACAGGGTGGAACTATGGCTACACCTTC.

The CDR3 nucleotides are TGTGCCAGCTTTTCCGGGTACCCTGGGGCCAACGTCCTGACTTTC. Its protein is CASFSGYPGANVLTF. The rearrangement links TRBV6-5 to TRBJ2-6, with unresolved D. Germline V gene lookup returns CDR1 MNHEY and CDR2 SVGAGI. V gave up 8 bases and J gave up 2 bases, with 13 bases separating them. CDR3 size: 15 residues.